The following is a T cell receptor (beta chain) sequence with its context. Which antigen it targets is not known. No much larger clone exists at a distance of one base, and base qualities are not known. The CDR3, cysteine through phenylalanine, is 14 amino acids long. Here the CDR3 DNA is all that survives: 42 bases in frame from base 1. A distance of 7 bases separates the germline ends of V and J, which lose 4 bases and 0 bases respectively. Based on the germline V gene, the CDR1 and CDR2 sequences are SNHLY and FYNNEI. Amplification of TCR beta CDR3 regions was carried out from RNA transcripts. For the first round of RT-PCR on the TCR CDR3, the HTBI primer set was used together with the Qiagen OneStep RT-PCR kit. Libraries were constructed in a second round of multiplex PCR, after which size selection and purification were carried out. Sequencing of the libraries was done on an Illumina HiSeq2000 using paired-end 100 bp reads. In the authors' own workflow: SOAPnuke was used to process the raw data, removing reads that contained adapters or uncalled bases, had a mean Phred below 15, or lacked an exact match to the constant primer or identifier. High-quality paired reads were merged using COPE v1.2.5, and each unique nucleotide sequence was defined as a clonotype. MiTCR v1.1 was used to align clonotypes to the IMGT TRBV, TRBD and TRBJ reference segments. The analysis included only V-J combinations with a frequency above 0.0001, which together covered more than 99% of the repertoires. A TCS score was defined as the ratio between F50 (clonal expansion) and ExV (chaos), using BLOSUM62-based TCRdist between CDR3 peptides within each V-J. Welch's t-statistics and random forest reduced 500 to 550 V-J features to fewer than 15, which were used in a naive Bayes classifier (R e1071). TCRdb trimmed the raw reads at Q25, called clones with MiXCR and kept productive beta chains. Merged by CDR3 protein, the rows form single entries marked with the most common genes and DNA. The V and J calls and clone size are TCRdb's, not the authors'. Across this sample there are 490,000 or so distinct CDR3 sequences, with about 16% seen only once. About 29% of the sample belongs to the ten largest clones.

This entry comes from a study of T cells in Graves' hyperthyroidism and ophthalmopathy (dated by TCRdb to the late 2010s). Broadly, across the study: Peripheral blood was collected at initial diagnosis, before any treatment. TCR Vbeta CDR3 sequencing of some 140 peripheral blood samples (roughly 43 ophthalmopathy, under 80 hyperthyroidism and roughly 17 progressor patients) is reported in the paper. Prospective prediction of ophthalmopathy was tested in an independent validation cohort consisting of some 19 hyperthyroidism patients and 15 to 17 patients who later progressed to ophthalmopathy. For training and testing, the 100 or so patients in the discovery cohort were randomly divided in a 7:3 ratio. Once sampling was done, hyperthyroidism patients were given methimazole at a starting dose of 30 mg daily, whereas ophthalmopathy patients were given high-dose intravenous methylprednisolone. A discovery cohort of fewer than 110 patients, fewer than 50 with Graves' ophthalmopathy and more than 55 with stable Graves' hyperthyroidism, was used to find distinguishing TCR V-J signatures. Thyroid tissue and blood T-cell repertoires from over 5 Graves' hyperthyroidism patients were also compared in the study. The investigation overall reported the following: No statistical method was used to set the sample size in advance, and investigators knew the group allocation. In cross-validation, a model built on a 13 V-J signature told ophthalmopathy apart from stable hyperthyroidism with 87.88% sensitivity and approximately 81% specificity, and in testing the same model reached 80%/75%. Most expanded thyroid clonotypes (frequency above 0.001) were also found in blood, which suggests that blood repertoires may mirror thyroid immune responses. In validation, progression to ophthalmopathy was predicted by the model with about 70% sensitivity and under 85% specificity, a median of around 6.5 months before onset.

In the ophthalmopathy patients, disease was moderately to severely active, with a Clinical Activity Score of 3 or more, a NOSPECS grade of 4 or more, and a duration of less than 3 months. Patients with uncontrolled infections, other autoimmune diseases, pregnancy or lactation were excluded. Diagnoses were established on the basis of clinical symptoms, serum thyroxine and TRAb, thyroid ultrasound, and orbital computed tomography. PBMCs were isolated from 8 to 10 ml of fresh peripheral blood by Ficoll-Paque density gradient centrifugation. Total RNA was extracted using Trizol reagent, and RNA quality was assessed on an Agilent 2100 Bioanalyzer.

This TCR came from a woman under 40 with Graves' ophthalmopathy. The chain joins TRBV2 to TRBJ1-5; no D gene can be assigned with confidence. Specimen: blood. The nucleotide sequence reads as follows: TGTGCCAGCAGTGGGACTTATAGCAATCAGCCCCAGCATTTT. It encodes CASSGTYSNQPQHF.